Below, 27 T cell receptor beta chains from the same sample are listed, as sequenced in a study of T-cell reconstitution after alpha-beta-depleted transplantation in children. As it was prepared, the TCRbeta library received unique molecular identifiers. TCRdb analysed the PCR reads with MiXCR anew, one entry per CDR3 protein. The sample has 440,000 or so distinct CDR3 sequences; about a tenth are singletons. Specimen: PBMCs from the stem cell graft donor, collected from the stem cell graft. All receptors come from a human donor who donated a stem cell graft to a child with acute myeloid leukemia.

The V call is TRBV7-2, the J call TRBJ2-2; 9 positions match TRBD1. This CDR3 region has 15 residues. Germline lookup yields CDR1 SGHTA and CDR2 FQGNSA. The V and J ends lost 4 bases and 6 bases, in that order; junction bases with no gene match: 6. CDR3 in DNA: TGTGCCAGCAGCTCGGTGGGACAGGGACCCGGGGAGCTGTTTTTT. Translating gives CASSSVGQGPGELFF.

The chain combines TRBV5-8 with TRBJ1-1; D is uncertain. CDR1 SGHTS and CDR2 YDEGEE come from the germline V gene. The length of the CDR3 is 12 residues. Trimming pared 2 bases from V and 13 bases from J, leaving 15 bases between. This CDR3 reads CASSFEGQPIFF. Here the CDR3 DNA reads TGTGCCAGCAGCTTTGAGGGCCAGCCAATTTTCTTT.

The V gene is TRBV29-1, the J gene TRBJ1-4, with TRBD1 as a possible D gene (6 bases). V was shortened by 4 bases and J by 7 bases, with 10 bases between the two germline ends. The CDR3 contains 12 residues. CDR1 is SQVTM and CDR2 is ANQGSEA in the germline V gene. CDR3 amino acids: CSVAGGGEKLFF. The CDR3 DNA reads as TGCAGCGTTGCTGGGGGCGGTGAAAAACTGTTTTTT.

This clonotype occurred a few times. This chain links TRBV2 with TRBJ2-3; D is ambiguous. V was cut by 5 bases and J by 5 bases, with 14 bases left in between. CDR1 SNHLY and CDR2 FYNNEI come from the germline V gene. CDR3 size: 14 residues. Here the CDR3 reads CASSSNAKGDTQYF. Here the CDR3 DNA reads TGTGCCAGCAGTTCGAACGCGAAGGGAGATACGCAGTATTTT.

The V call is TRBV20-1, the J call TRBJ1-1; D not certain. V was cut by 5 bases and J by 11 bases, with 18 bases left in between. This CDR3 comprises 12 residues. CDR1 and CDR2 from the germline V gene are DFQATT and SNEGSKA (reference sequence). The CDR3 DNA reads as TGCAGTGCTGCCGAGGTTTGGGGAGGGGCTTTCTTT. Translated: CSAAEVWGGAFF.

This clonotype was seen only a few times. This chain uses TRBV3-1 with TRBJ2-3; the match to TRBD2 covers 8 bases. This CDR3 is built from 17 residues. J was trimmed by 2 bases and V by 8 bases; bases with no gene match: 15. Germline lookup yields CDR1 LGHDT and CDR2 YNNKEL (reference sequence). The CDR3, as DNA: TGTGCCAGCTCCCAAGATCCAAGCGGGGGATACACAGATACGCAGTATTTT. Its protein product is CASSQDPSGGYTDTQYF.

This clonotype appeared once. The chain joins TRBV4-3 to TRBJ2-7, with D unclear. There are 14 residues in the CDR3. Deletions cut 0 bases from V and 0 bases from J, with 6 bases between. Germline V gives CDR1 LGHNA, CDR2 YSLEER. The CDR3 DNA reads as TGCGCCAGCAGCCAAGATGCACTCTCCTACGAGCAGTACTTC. Amino acid sequence: CASSQDALSYEQYF.

The chain combines TRBV29-1 with TRBJ2-7; a weak D match, TRBD1 (5 bases). This CDR3 spans 14 amino acids. Germline loops: CDR1 SQVTM, CDR2 ANQGSEA. Trimming took off 3 bases at V and 0 bases at J, with 12 bases between the two ends. The CDR3 region has the DNA TGCAGCGTTGAGCACACAGGAAGCTCCTACGAGCAGTACTTC. Amino acids: CSVEHTGSSYEQYF.

This clonotype was observed a handful of times. This sequence joins TRBV5-5 and TRBJ2-5; tentative D call: TRBD1 (5 bases). CDR1 is SGHKS and CDR2 is YYEKEE in the germline V gene (reference sequence). V lost 2 bases and J lost 0, with 8 bases in between. The CDR3 has 14 amino acids. CDR3 loop: CASSFQGHQETQYF. DNA for the CDR3: TGTGCCAGCAGCTTTCAGGGTCACCAAGAGACCCAGTACTTC.

This clonotype occurred a few times. V and J are TRBV7-9 and TRBJ2-4; TRBD1 is a possible D gene (6 bases). V lost 1 base and J 13 bases, leaving 11 bases between the germline ends. In germline, CDR1 is SEHNR, CDR2 FQNEAQ (reference sequence). The CDR3 sequence is 12 residues long. The CDR3 sequence: CASSLGTGQQYF. CDR3 DNA: TGTGCCAGCAGCTTAGGAACAGGACAGCAGTACTTC.

This clonotype was observed a few times. The chain links TRBV11-2 to TRBJ2-1; 13 nucleotides match TRBD2. The CDR3 runs to 19 residues. Per the germline V gene, CDR1 is SGHAT and CDR2 is FQNNGV. Trimming at V came to 5 bases and at J to 5 bases, leaving 15 bases not matched to a gene. The CDR3 region is CASSPSSGTSGESHNEQFF. Written as DNA, the CDR3 is TGTGCCAGCAGCCCCTCTTCCGGGACTAGCGGGGAGTCACACAATGAGCAGTTCTTC.

Ten or more counts support this clonotype. V is TRBV5-5 and J is TRBJ1-2, with unresolved D. Germline V gene lookup returns CDR1 SGHKS and CDR2 YYEKEE (reference sequence). Trimming took off 1 base at V and 2 bases at J, with 18 bases between the two ends. The CDR3 has 17 residues. The CDR3 DNA reads as TGTGCCAGCAGCTTGACTGTATTAGGGATTCGGAACTATGGCTACACCTTC. Translated, it gives CASSLTVLGIRNYGYTF.

This clonotype has ten or more counts. V and J are TRBV21-1 and TRBJ2-7; TRBD2 is the table's D call and was not checked against the DNA. TRBV21-1 is annotated as a pseudogene. The length of the CDR3 is 16 residues. DNA of the CDR3: TGTGCCAGCAGCAAATTGGGCGGGGGACCCATTTGGGAGCAGTACGTC. As protein: CASSKLGGGPIWEQYV.

This clonotype was detected many times. This chain connects TRBV29-1 to TRBJ2-7, with 7 nucleotides matching TRBD2. The CDR3 loop spans 14 amino acids. With 8 bases clipped from V and 3 bases from J, the junction kept 13 bases outside the gene matches. CDR1 SQVTM and CDR2 ANQGSEA come from the germline V gene. The CDR3 is CSCKEGGAVYEQYF. In DNA form, the CDR3 reads TGCAGCTGTAAGGAGGGAGGGGCCGTCTACGAGCAGTACTTC.

The chain employs TRBV12-3 or TRBV12-4 and TRBJ2-3; D is undetermined. Trimming took off 7 bases at V and 3 bases at J, with 11 bases between the two ends. The CDR3 length is 13 residues. The CDR3 sequence is CASIPGWTDTQYF. The CDR3 bases are TGTGCCAGCATTCCGGGTTGGACAGATACGCAGTATTTT.

A few counts support this clonotype. The V and J genes are TRBV6-1 and TRBJ2-5; D remains unclear. The CDR3 covers 13 residues. The germline V gene has CDR1 MNHNS and CDR2 SASEGT. Deletions cut 7 bases from V and 3 bases from J, with 12 bases between. The CDR3 sequence is CASIGSVKETQYF. The CDR3 DNA follows: TGTGCCAGCATAGGGTCCGTAAAAGAGACCCAGTACTTC.

The chain links TRBV18 to TRBJ2-6; D is unresolved. This CDR3 is 15 amino acids long. Germline lookup yields CDR1 KGHSH and CDR2 LQKENI. V lost 3 bases and J lost 1, with 7 bases in between. The CDR3 is CASSPLTSGANVLTF. For the CDR3, the DNA is TGTGCCAGCTCACCGTTGACATCTGGGGCCAACGTCCTGACTTTC.

The chain recombines TRBV7-2 with TRBJ1-5; possibly TRBD1 for D (6 bases). This CDR3 comprises 15 residues. The germline V gene encodes CDR1 SGHTA and CDR2 FQGNSA. The ends were cut back, 4 bases at V and 2 bases at J, with 12 bases in the middle. CDR3 sequence (DNA): TGTGCCAGCAGCTCACAGGGTCGGCGCAATCAGCCCCAGCATTTT. This translates into CASSSQGRRNQPQHF.

This clonotype has just a few counts. The V gene is TRBV5-6, the J gene TRBJ2-5; 8 bases match TRBD1. Trimming cost V 0 bases and J 5 bases; bases outside gene matches: 6. The length of the CDR3 is 15 residues. The germline CDR1 and CDR2 sequences are SGHDT and YYEEEE. The CDR3 DNA reads TGTGCCAGCAGCTTGGTCCAGGGGGCTTCGGAGACCCAGTACTTC. This gives the protein CASSLVQGASETQYF.

The CDR3 DNA sequence: TGTGCCAGCACCTACAGGGGGACGGGAGAGACCCAGTACTTC. Its protein product is CASTYRGTGETQYF. The chain joins TRBV5-5 to TRBJ2-5, with TRBD1 matching over 8 bases. CDR1 and CDR2 from the germline V gene are SGHKS and YYEKEE (reference sequence). The CDR3 length is 14 residues. The junction had 8 bases not matched to a gene; V was cut back by 6 bases and J by 4 bases.

J is TRBJ2-6 and V is TRBV12-3 or TRBV12-4, with 8 bases aligning to TRBD1. This CDR3 comprises 17 residues. With 3 bases clipped from V and 2 bases from J, the junction kept 6 bases outside the gene matches. CDR3 DNA: TGTGCCAGCAGTTTTTCCCAGGACAGGGCTGGGGCCAACGTCCTGACTTTC. Protein sequence: CASSFSQDRAGANVLTF.

The chain is built from TRBV4-3 and TRBJ2-7; 11 bases align to TRBD2. Germline assignment: CDR1 LGHNA and CDR2 YSLEER. V trimming: 0 bases; J trimming: 2 bases; junction bases outside the gene matches: 6. This CDR3 region has 17 residues. The CDR3 loop reads CASSQDPGTSGTYEQYF. Here the CDR3 DNA reads TGCGCCAGCAGCCAAGATCCGGGGACTAGCGGAACCTACGAGCAGTACTTC.

This clonotype was recorded a few times. The J gene is TRBJ1-2, the V gene TRBV29-1; no clear D. This CDR3 contains 13 residues. Germline CDR1 and CDR2: SQVTM and ANQGSEA. Trimming took off 6 bases at V and 4 bases at J, with 15 bases between the two ends. The CDR3 DNA sequence: TGCAGCGTCTGGAGAGATTTCGGCTATGGCTACACCTTC. This encodes CSVWRDFGYGYTF.

CDR3 in amino acids: CASPGLAGSYTDTQYF. Here the CDR3 DNA reads TGTGCCAGCCCGGGACTAGCGGGATCTTACACAGATACGCAGTATTTT. The rearrangement uses TRBV6-1 and TRBJ2-3, with 13 bases that match TRBD2. This CDR3 spans 16 amino acids. With 8 bases clipped from V and 2 bases from J, the junction kept 7 bases outside the gene matches. CDR1 and CDR2 from the germline V gene are MNHNS and SASEGT.

In its sample, this clonotype was seen many times. The chain uses TRBV15 and TRBJ2-5; D is uncertain. The CDR3 totals 12 residues. From germline, CDR1 is LNHNV and CDR2 YYDKDF (reference sequence). The germline V and J ends were trimmed by 5 bases and 0 bases, with 4 bases remaining between them. The CDR3 coding sequence is TGTGCCACCAGCGTACACCAAGAGACCCAGTACTTC. It is translated as CATSVHQETQYF. Full variable domain (outside the CDR3, taken from reference TRBV15 and TRBJ2-5): DAMVIQNPRYQVTQFGKPVTLSCSQTLNHNVMYWYQQKSSQAPKLLFHYYDKDFNNEADTPDNFQSRRPNTSFCFLDIRSPGLGDTAMYLCATSVHQETQYFGPGTRLLVL.

This clonotype was picked up many times. The chain joins TRBV7-9 to TRBJ2-5; no reliable D call. The germline gives CDR1 SEHNR, CDR2 FQNEAQ (reference sequence). Trimming pared 5 bases from V and 0 bases from J, leaving 4 bases between. There are 12 residues in the CDR3. CDR3 nucleotide sequence: TGTGCCAGCAGCGCCGACCAAGAGACCCAGTACTTC. This encodes CASSADQETQYF.

This clonotype showed up many times. The chain joins TRBV3-1 to TRBJ1-5; D not certain. Trimming removed 3 bases at V and 4 bases at J, with 4 bases between. In germline, CDR1 is LGHDT, CDR2 YNNKEL (reference sequence). There are 12 residues in the CDR3. Here the CDR3 reads CASSQVNQPQHF. CDR3 DNA: TGTGCCAGCAGCCAGGTAAATCAGCCCCAGCATTTT.